The clone carrying this TCR beta chain appeared a few times. The antigen remains unidentified. This specimen belongs to a study of post-analysis software for immune sequencing data. Across the study: Patients with relapsing-remitting, secondary progressive and progressive-relapsing multiple sclerosis courses were all represented.

The CDR3 has 13 amino acids. Trimming removed 1 base at V and 9 bases at J, with 11 bases between. Germline V lookup: CDR1 SGHRS, CDR2 YFSETQ. General study results and limits: In patients, TRBV5-6, TRBV5-1 and TRBV20-1 belonged to roughly five TRBV segments found more frequently than in controls.

Included in the TCR beta cDNA libraries were unique molecular identifiers. Starting from about 0.98 to 11 million T cells, the study yielded 460,000 or so cDNA molecules. Each CDR3 protein is one row after TCRdb ran MiXCR on the PCR reads. The sample carries about 810,000 distinct CDR3 sequences, around 53% recorded once. The source of this sequence is a girl aged 5-17 years with multiple sclerosis. The chain joins TRBV5-1 to TRBJ2-1; D is possibly TRBD2 (6 bases). Specimen: blood. CDR3 sequence reads: CASSLRRGSEQFF. CDR3 in DNA: TGCGCCAGCAGCTTGAGGAGGGGCAGTGAGCAGTTCTTC.